A single sample is the source of the 29 T cell receptor beta chains below, sequenced in a study of control samples from healthy donors and cancer patients. Some clones are missing from TCRdb's copy, which holds only in-frame ones; the method was immunoSEQ multiplex PCR. Counted here are roughly 150,000 clones, almost 90% occurring once; the ten biggest clones make up about 1.8%. Specimen: blood. The receptors derive from a man younger than 30 in good health.

V gene TRBV12-3 or TRBV12-4 combines with J gene TRBJ2-3; possibly TRBD1 or TRBD2 for D (6 bases each). CDR3 size: 13 residues. The V gene lost 5 bases and the J gene lost 3 bases, with 9 bases spanning the gap. CDR3 sequence (DNA): TGTGCCAGCAGTGGGGGGCAGACAGATACGCAGTATTTT. Translated, it gives CASSGGQTDTQYF.

This clone was observed a single time. The V and J genes are TRBV27 and TRBJ1-1, with 7 bases fitting TRBD1. The germline gives CDR1 MNHEY, CDR2 SMNVEV (reference sequence). This CDR3 spans 11 amino acids. J gave up 3 bases and V 8 bases, and 0 bases lay outside the gene matches. CDR3 DNA: TGTGCCAGCCAGGGGGACACTGAAGCTTTCTTT. Residues: CASQGDTEAFF.

The genes are TRBV14 and TRBJ2-3; 8 bases are shared with TRBD2. The junction had 7 bases not matched to a gene; V was cut back by 4 bases and J by 7 bases. The CDR3 contains 14 residues. Germline V gene lookup returns CDR1 SGHDN and CDR2 FVKESK. In DNA form, the CDR3 reads TGTGCCAGCAGCCCCTGGCGGGGGGCGAATACGCAGTATTTT. This translates into CASSPWRGANTQYF.

This chain connects TRBV28 to TRBJ1-4; D is undetermined. CDR3 length: 13 residues. Germline CDR1 is MDHEN and CDR2 is SYDVKM. V was cut by 8 bases and J by 3 bases, with 10 bases left in between. The chain's CDR3 is CASLRSPNEKLFF. Written as DNA, the CDR3 is TGTGCCAGCTTAAGGTCGCCTAATGAAAAACTGTTTTTT. Full variable domain (missing parts from reference TRBV28 and TRBJ1-4): DVKVTQSSRYLVKRTGEKVFLECVQDMDHENMFWYRQDPGLGLRLIYFSYDVKMKEKGDIPEGYSVSREKKERFSLILESASTNQTSMYLCASLRSPNEKLFFGSGTQLSVL.

This chain uses TRBV4-2 with TRBJ1-5; D remains ambiguous. Germline CDR1 LGHNA, CDR2 YNFKEQ. This CDR3 comprises 16 residues. V dropped 1 base and J dropped 3 bases, with 13 bases sitting between them. The CDR3 nucleotides are TGTGCCAGCAGCCAAGTTGGCGCAGGAGACAATCAGCCCCAGCATTTT. Its translation is CASSQVGAGDNQPQHF.

V is TRBV9 and J is TRBJ1-3; D unresolved. The CDR3 covers 15 residues. Trimming removed 0 bases from V and 0 bases from J, with 7 bases in between. Germline V gene data show CDR1 as SGDLS and CDR2 as YYNGEE. CDR3 sequence (DNA): TGTGCCAGCAGCGTAGATGGCGTCTCTGGAAACACCATATATTTT. Its translation is CASSVDGVSGNTIYF.

This clone was found once. The J gene is TRBJ1-2, the V gene TRBV9; a weak D match, TRBD1 (6 bases). Trimming cost V 0 bases and J 5 bases, with 11 bases left between them. This CDR3 region has 14 residues. From germline, CDR1 is SGDLS and CDR2 YYNGEE. The CDR3 loop reads CASSVGGARYGYTF. CDR3 nucleotides: TGTGCCAGCAGCGTAGGGGGGGCGCGGTATGGCTACACCTTC. The full variable domain, in which reference TRBV9 and TRBJ1-2 provide the parts outside the CDR3, is DSGVTQTPKHLITATGQRVTLRCSPRSGDLSVYWYQQSLDQGLQFLIQYYNGEERAKGNILERFSAQQFPDLHSELNLSSLELGDSALYFCASSVGGARYGYTFGSGTRLTVV.

This chain joins TRBV4-2 and TRBJ2-2, with unresolved D. V lost 1 base and J 1 base, leaving 7 bases between the germline ends. Per the germline V gene, CDR1 is LGHNA and CDR2 is YNFKEQ. This CDR3 is 15 amino acids long. CDR3 DNA: TGTGCCAGCAGCCAAGCCAGCCTGAACACCGGGGAGCTGTTTTTT. It yields the protein CASSQASLNTGELFF.

V usage is TRBV12-3 or TRBV12-4 and J usage is TRBJ1-2; D remains ambiguous. The CDR3 consists of 13 residues. With 7 bases removed from V and 3 bases from J, the gap between germline ends came to 12 bases. CDR3 amino acids: CASMAGDYYGYTF. The CDR3 nucleotides read TGTGCCAGCATGGCAGGCGATTACTATGGCTACACCTTC.

This sequence joins TRBV4-2 and TRBJ2-5; 12 bases fit TRBD2. The germline V gene encodes CDR1 LGHNA and CDR2 YNFKEQ. V lost 1 base and J lost 4; bases outside the gene matches: 4. The CDR3 has 16 amino acids. CDR3 sequence: CASSQASGGATETQYF. Written as DNA, the CDR3 is TGTGCCAGCAGCCAAGCTAGCGGGGGGGCCACAGAGACCCAGTACTTC.

The V and J genes are TRBV3-1 (or the pseudogene TRBV3-2) and TRBJ1-5; D gene unclear. Germline loops: CDR1 LGHDT, CDR2 YNNKEL (reference sequence). Trimming stripped 3 bases from V and 0 bases from J, with 9 bases between. The CDR3 has 15 residues. The DNA for the CDR3 is TGTGCCAGCAGCCAGCAGGCTTTTAGCAATCAGCCCCAGCATTTT. This sequence encodes CASSQQAFSNQPQHF.

The chain recombines TRBV5-1 with TRBJ1-1, with 7 bases matching TRBD1. Germline V CDR1 and CDR2: SGHRS, YFSETQ. V shed 4 bases, J shed 2 bases, and the junction held 11 bases outside the gene matches. The CDR3 is 16 amino acids. CDR3 region: CASSQDRDRINTEAFF. For the CDR3, the DNA is TGCGCCAGCAGCCAGGACCGGGACAGAATTAACACTGAAGCTTTCTTT.

The chain employs TRBV1 and TRBJ2-7; the table calls TRBD2, which could not be checked here. TRBV1 is assigned pseudogene status. The CDR3 consists of 17 residues. The CDR3 DNA sequence: TGCACCAGCAGCCACGGGACTAGCGGGGGCGGAACCTACGAGCAGTACTTC. The encoded protein is CTSSHGTSGGGTYEQYF.

V gene TRBV5-4 combines with J gene TRBJ1-1; D is unclear. Germline CDR1 SGHNT, CDR2 YYREEE (reference sequence). The CDR3 totals 12 residues. V gave up 4 bases and J gave up 0 bases, with 4 bases separating them. Here the CDR3 reads CASSGVNTEAFF. In DNA form, the CDR3 reads TGTGCCAGCAGCGGAGTGAACACTGAAGCTTTCTTT.

The chain joins TRBV11-2 to TRBJ2-3; 9 bases agree with TRBD2. The CDR3 is made up of 17 amino acids. With 5 bases clipped from V and 1 base from J, the junction kept 10 bases outside the gene matches. Germline V CDR1 and CDR2: SGHAT, FQNNGV. The CDR3, as DNA: TGTGCCAGCAGCGTGGGACTTGAGCGGGGGGGCACAGATACGCAGTATTTT. Translating gives CASSVGLERGGTDTQYF.

The chain recombines TRBV3-1 (or the pseudogene TRBV3-2) with TRBJ2-5; D is uncertain. CDR3 length: 14 amino acids. Trimming cost V 5 bases and J 5 bases, with 15 bases left between them. Germline CDR1 LGHDT, CDR2 YNNKEL (reference sequence). CDR3 in amino acids: CASSEKAASETQYF. The CDR3 DNA sequence: TGTGCCAGCAGCGAGAAGGCGGCCTCGGAGACCCAGTACTTC.

This clone was detected once. The chain employs TRBV6-1 and TRBJ1-4, with no clear D. There are 14 residues in the CDR3. The germline CDR1 and CDR2 sequences are MNHNS and SASEGT. The V end lost 2 bases, the J end lost 5 bases, and 9 bases lay between the germline ends. CDR3 DNA: TGTGCCAGCAGTGAAAGGCATACCAATGAAAAACTGTTTTTT. Protein sequence: CASSERHTNEKLFF.

This chain's CDR3 is CASSSALTGYSNQPQHF. DNA for the CDR3: TGTGCCAGCAGTTCCGCGTTGACAGGTTATAGCAATCAGCCCCAGCATTTT. V and J are TRBV28 and TRBJ1-5, with TRBD1 as a possible D gene (6 bases). Germline loops: CDR1 MDHEN, CDR2 SYDVKM. CDR3 length: 17 amino acids. The V end was cut by 4 bases, the J end by 0 bases, with 16 bases between.

This clone was seen a few times. V and J are TRBV19 and TRBJ1-5; D is ambiguous. V lost 3 bases and J lost 5, with 5 bases in between. Germline CDR1 and CDR2: LNHDA and SQIVND (reference sequence). This CDR3 contains 12 residues. As DNA, the CDR3 is TGTGCCAGTAGTATCGGGGATCAGCCCCAGCATTTT. Its translation: CASSIGDQPQHF. The complete variable domain, with remaining parts taken from reference TRBV19 and TRBJ1-5, reads DGGITQSPKYLFRKEGQNVTLSCEQNLNHDAMYWYRQDPGQGLRLIYYSQIVNDFQKGDIAEGYSVSREKKESFPLTVTSAQKNPTAFYLCASSIGDQPQHFGDGTRLSIL.

The genes are TRBV19 and TRBJ1-5; no firm D call. In germline, CDR1 is LNHDA, CDR2 SQIVND (reference sequence). CDR3 size: 13 residues. V was clipped by 0 bases and J by 9 bases, with 9 bases between them. CDR3 nucleotides: TGTGCCAGTAGTATAGATCCAAGGCCGCCCCAGCATTTT. Its translation: CASSIDPRPPQHF.

V usage is TRBV28 and J usage is TRBJ2-6; 7 positions agree with TRBD2. The CDR3 loop spans 16 amino acids. With V trimmed by 8 bases and J by 0 bases, 7 bases remained unmatched. Per the germline V gene, CDR1 is MDHEN and CDR2 is SYDVKM. The CDR3 sequence: CASLSSGLSGANVLTF. The CDR3 coding sequence is TGTGCCAGCTTGTCTAGCGGCCTCTCTGGGGCCAACGTCCTGACTTTC.

V and J are TRBV9 and TRBJ2-7, with D uncertain. The CDR3 extends over 12 amino acids. Germline V gene lookup returns CDR1 SGDLS and CDR2 YYNGEE. Trimming removed 4 bases at V and 0 bases at J, with 5 bases between. CDR3 nucleotides: TGTGCCAGCAGCCAACTCTCCTACGAGCAGTACTTC. This codes for CASSQLSYEQYF.

The rearrangement uses TRBV15 and TRBJ1-5; 8 bases are shared with TRBD1. The length of the CDR3 is 16 residues. Trimming removed 1 base from V and 3 bases from J; junction bases left unmatched: 5. CDR1 and CDR2 (germline): LNHNV, YYDKDF (reference sequence). This chain's CDR3 is CATSRGGQAINQPQHF. CDR3 in DNA: TGTGCCACCAGCAGAGGGGGACAGGCCATCAATCAGCCCCAGCATTTT.

This sequence joins TRBV5-1 and TRBJ2-2; unclear D gene. Germline CDR1 and CDR2: SGHRS and YFSETQ. This CDR3 contains 14 residues. Trimming pared 4 bases from V and 4 bases from J, leaving 11 bases between. The CDR3 DNA reads TGCGCCAGCAGCCTCGGAGAGAGCACCGGGGAGCTGTTTTTT. The encoded protein is CASSLGESTGELFF.

The gene calls are TRBV24-1 and TRBJ2-1; D tentatively reads TRBD1 or TRBD2 (5 bases each). The germline V and J ends were trimmed by 0 bases and 10 bases, with 18 bases remaining between them. This CDR3 contains 16 residues. CDR1 is KGHDR and CDR2 is SFDVKD in the germline V gene. In nucleotides, the CDR3 is TGTGCCACCAGTGATTTGCCAGGGCTGGGTGGGGGAGAGCAGTTCTTC. This translates into CATSDLPGLGGGEQFF.

V gene TRBV9 combines with J gene TRBJ1-4; no clear D. V was clipped by 0 bases and J by 0 bases, with 9 bases between them. The germline V gene has CDR1 SGDLS and CDR2 YYNGEE. The CDR3 spans 16 residues. The CDR3 is CASSVVLGSTNEKLFF. The DNA of the CDR3 is TGTGCCAGCAGCGTAGTCTTAGGCTCAACTAATGAAAAACTGTTTTTT.

CDR3 in DNA: TGTGCCAGCAGCCAACCCGGGACTAACACAGATACGCAGTATTTT. Encoded protein: CASSQPGTNTDTQYF. The rearrangement uses TRBV11-2 and TRBJ2-3, with TRBD2 matching over 7 bases. Germline CDR1 is SGHAT and CDR2 is FQNNGV. V shed 5 bases, J shed 2 bases, and the junction held 7 bases outside the gene matches. This CDR3 is 15 amino acids long.

The chain has TRBV18 and TRBJ2-7, with 8 positions matching TRBD1. This CDR3 is 14 amino acids long. Germline trimming cut 6 bases from V and 5 bases from J; bases unmatched to any gene: 9. The germline gives CDR1 KGHSH, CDR2 LQKENI. In DNA form, the CDR3 reads TGTGCCAGCTCCTGCGGACAGGGTTGCCACGAGCAGTACTTC. Its protein product is CASSCGQGCHEQYF.

The chain is built from TRBV7-9 and TRBJ2-1, with a weak D call TRBD2 (6 bases). This CDR3 region has 16 residues. Per germline, CDR1 SEHNR and CDR2 FQNEAQ (reference sequence). Between the trimmed V and J ends, which lost 1 base and 0 bases, there was a span of 10 bases. CDR3 DNA: TGTGCCAGCAGCTTAGGAGGGACTTCCTCCTACAATGAGCAGTTCTTC. Translating gives CASSLGGTSSYNEQFF.